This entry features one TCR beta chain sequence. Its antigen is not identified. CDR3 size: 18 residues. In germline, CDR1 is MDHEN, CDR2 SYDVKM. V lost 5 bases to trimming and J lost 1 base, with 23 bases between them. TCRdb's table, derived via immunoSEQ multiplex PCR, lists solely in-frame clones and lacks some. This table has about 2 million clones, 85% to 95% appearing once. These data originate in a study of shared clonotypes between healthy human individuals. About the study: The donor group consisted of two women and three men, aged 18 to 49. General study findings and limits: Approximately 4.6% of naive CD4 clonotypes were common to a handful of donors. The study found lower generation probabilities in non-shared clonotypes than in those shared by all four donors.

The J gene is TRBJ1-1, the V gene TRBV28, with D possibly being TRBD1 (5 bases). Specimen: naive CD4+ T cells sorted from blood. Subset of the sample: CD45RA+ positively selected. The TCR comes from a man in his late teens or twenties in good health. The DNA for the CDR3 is TGTGCCAGCAGTGAACCGGGGGTATCGGTCCTACCGAACACTGAAGCTTTCTTT. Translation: CASSEPGVSVLPNTEAFF.